The 26 T cell receptor beta chains in this list originate from one sample, sequenced in a study of molecular identifiers for immune sequencing clone quantification. TCRdb called the PCR reads again in MiXCR, with one record for every CDR3 protein. Among about 640,000 distinct CDR3 sequences, about 20% were seen once, and the ten largest hold under 0.95%. What was sequenced was naive CD8+ T cells from blood, with Jurkat cell RNA spiked in. Subset given: FACS-sorted CD8+CD4-CCR7+CD45RA+ naive T cells. The receptor set was obtained from a human donor in good health. Some libraries in this study had Jurkat cell RNA spiked in.

This clonotype has more than one count but fewer than ten. The chain employs TRBV12-5 and TRBJ2-3; D not certain. This CDR3 has 14 residues. Trimming removed 2 bases from V and 4 bases from J, with 10 bases in between. The germline V gene encodes CDR1 LGHNT and CDR2 FRNRAP. The CDR3 here is CASGLPHLPDTQYF. For the CDR3, the DNA is TGTGCTAGTGGTTTGCCCCACCTCCCAGATACGCAGTATTTT.

As for this clonotype: A much bigger clone sits one base away, suggesting this may be a read error. This sequence joins TRBV3-1 and TRBJ1-2; possibly TRBD1 for D (5 bases). CDR1 and CDR2 (germline): LGHDT, YNNKEL (reference sequence). Trimming stripped 8 bases from V and 4 bases from J, with 26 bases between. The CDR3 totals 17 residues. CDR3 residues: CASGPSRGEGNVYGYTF. CDR3 nucleotide sequence: TGTGCCAGCGGCCCAAGCCGAGGGGAGGGGAACGTCTATGGCTACACCTTC.

Many counts were recorded for this clonotype. The rearrangement joins TRBV6-1 to TRBJ2-1; TRBD1 might be the D (6 bases). CDR1 and CDR2 (germline): MNHNS, SASEGT. Trimming removed 0 bases at V and 0 bases at J, with 24 bases between. This CDR3 spans 21 amino acids. DNA for the CDR3: TGTGCCAGCAGTGAAGCGTGGGTTTCGCCCGGGACAAAGAGCTCCTACAATGAGCAGTTCTTC. This encodes CASSEAWVSPGTKSSYNEQFF.

This clonotype has a handful of counts. The gene calls are TRBV7-8 and TRBJ2-1, with 9 bases aligning to TRBD2. J was trimmed by 16 bases and V by 0 bases; bases with no gene match: 7. The CDR3 has 13 residues. Per the germline V gene, CDR1 is SGHVS and CDR2 is FQNEAQ. DNA for the CDR3: TGTGCCAGCAGCTTAGCCCCCGCGGGGGGGCTTTTCTTC. Translated: CASSLAPAGGLFF.

This clonotype turned up a few times. The V call is TRBV27, the J call TRBJ2-3, with D unresolved. This CDR3 contains 17 residues. Deletions cut 7 bases from V and 1 base from J, with 21 bases between. Germline CDR1 MNHEY, CDR2 SMNVEV (reference sequence). As DNA, the CDR3 is TGTGCCAGCACCAAAATCGTGGTCGACCGTGGCACAGATACGCAGTATTTT. Translating gives CASTKIVVDRGTDTQYF.

This clonotype was picked up many times. The J gene is TRBJ2-7, the V gene TRBV7-2; D gene unclear. From germline, CDR1 is SGHTA and CDR2 FQGNSA. Trimming took off 4 bases at V and 0 bases at J, with 13 bases between the two ends. CDR3 size: 15 residues. The CDR3 nucleotides read TGTGCCAGCAGCTATTGGGCCGATCGCTCCTACGAGCAGTACTTC. This sequence encodes CASSYWADRSYEQYF.

This clonotype was found a few times. This chain uses TRBV4-3 with TRBJ2-1, with D unresolved. Per the germline V gene, CDR1 is LGHNA and CDR2 is YSLEER. The CDR3 is 13 residues long. V gave up 0 bases and J gave up 7 bases, with 7 bases separating them. The CDR3 sequence is CASSQDWVNEQFF. The CDR3 nucleotides read TGCGCCAGCAGCCAAGATTGGGTGAATGAGCAGTTCTTC.

CDR3 region: CASSIVWAGETQYF. CDR3 sequence (DNA): TGTGCCAGTAGTATAGTGTGGGCAGGAGAGACCCAGTACTTC. This chain uses TRBV19 with TRBJ2-5; D is unclear. Germline V gene data show CDR1 as LNHDA and CDR2 as SQIVND (reference sequence). V lost 1 base and J 4 bases, leaving 10 bases between the germline ends. The CDR3 spans 14 residues.

This clonotype was observed many times. The rearrangement links TRBV20-1 to TRBJ2-3, with 10 bases matching TRBD2. Germline trimming cut 1 base from V and 2 bases from J; bases unmatched to any gene: 9. Germline CDR1 reads DFQATT; CDR2 reads SNEGSKA (reference sequence). CDR3 size: 17 residues. The CDR3 nucleotides are TGCAGTGCTAGAGTCCCGGGACTAGCGCATTTCACAGATACGCAGTATTTT. It translates to CSARVPGLAHFTDTQYF.

This clonotype was counted ten times or more. This rearrangement joins TRBV7-6 to TRBJ2-5; the D gene is possibly TRBD2 (6 bases). The ends were cut back, 5 bases at V and 5 bases at J, with 12 bases in the middle. Germline CDR1 reads SGHVS; CDR2 reads FNYEAQ. The CDR3 spans 13 residues. The CDR3 reads CASSLGGPETQYF. The CDR3 bases are TGTGCCAGCAGCCTGGGGGGTCCCGAGACCCAGTACTTC.

In its sample, this clonotype was seen many times. This sequence joins TRBV7-2 and TRBJ2-7; TRBD2 matches at 9 bases. V dropped 1 base and J dropped 6; count of bases not matched to a gene: 7. The CDR3 runs to 15 residues. CDR1 and CDR2 (germline): SGHTA, FQGNSA. The chain's CDR3 is CASSLEWRGGPEQYF. DNA for the CDR3: TGTGCCAGCAGCTTAGAGTGGCGGGGGGGCCCCGAGCAGTACTTC.

In its sample, this clonotype was seen many times. V and J are TRBV2 and TRBJ1-1; no reliable D call. Germline V gene sequence: CDR1 SNHLY, CDR2 FYNNEI. The CDR3 loop spans 11 amino acids. Trimming removed 6 bases at V and 3 bases at J, with 5 bases between. The CDR3 bases are TGTGCCAGCAGCGGGGACACTGAAGCTTTCTTT. As protein: CASSGDTEAFF.

The gene calls are TRBV14 and TRBJ1-2; tentative D call: TRBD1 (5 bases). The CDR3 has 12 residues. Trimming stripped 1 base from V and 5 bases from J, with 5 bases between. In germline, CDR1 is SGHDN, CDR2 FVKESK. The chain's CDR3 is CASSQGQYGYTF. The DNA of the CDR3 is TGTGCCAGCAGCCAAGGACAGTATGGCTACACCTTC.

This clonotype was counted at least ten times. V gene TRBV7-2 combines with J gene TRBJ1-5; no clear D. The CDR3 covers 13 residues. Looked up from germline, CDR1 is SGHTA and CDR2 is FQGNSA. Trimming left V 6 bases short and J 7 bases short, with 13 bases between. The CDR3 DNA reads TGTGCCAGCAGTGGCTATGCGGGCCAGCCCCAGCATTTT. Its translation: CASSGYAGQPQHF.

The sample holds many counts of this clonotype. The chain couples TRBV5-6 to TRBJ1-2; D perhaps matches TRBD1 (5 bases). Germline lookup yields CDR1 SGHDT and CDR2 YYEEEE. CDR3 length equals 13 residues. V gave up 5 bases and J gave up 2 bases, with 10 bases separating them. The CDR3 loop is CASSPPGNYGYTF. The CDR3 bases are TGTGCCAGCAGTCCCCCAGGGAACTATGGCTACACCTTC.

This clonotype appeared a few times. The chain is built from TRBV7-9 and TRBJ2-7; D is ambiguous. The CDR3 has 13 amino acids. CDR1 is SEHNR, CDR2 FQNEAQ, per germline (reference sequence). V lost 7 bases to trimming and J lost 1 base, with 11 bases between them. CDR3 sequence: CASTPGASYEQYF. The DNA for the CDR3 is TGTGCCAGCACCCCAGGAGCGTCCTACGAGCAGTACTTC.

There are many counts of this clonotype. This chain links TRBV4-3 with TRBJ1-1; D unclear. Germline V gene data show CDR1 as LGHNA and CDR2 as YSLEER. Deletions cut 3 bases from V and 1 base from J, with 12 bases between. The CDR3 covers 15 residues. CDR3 region: CASSHSGRANTEAFF. CDR3 sequence (DNA): TGCGCCAGCAGCCACTCTGGACGGGCGAACACTGAAGCTTTCTTT.

As to this clonotype: A much larger clone differs by one base, so this may be a read error. The chain links TRBV7-7 to TRBJ2-3; a possible D gene is TRBD2 (5 bases). Germline CDR1 and CDR2: SSHAT and FNYEAQ (reference sequence). The CDR3 contains 15 residues. DNA for the CDR3: TGTGCTAGCAGCCGACGAGGGCCTAGCACAGATACGCAGTATTTT. It yields the protein CASSRRGPSTDTQYF.

This clonotype was counted many times. The chain carries TRBV28 and TRBJ2-7, with TRBD2 as a possible D gene (6 bases). Germline V gene data show CDR1 as MDHEN and CDR2 as SYDVKM. V lost 3 bases and J lost 0, with 12 bases in between. The CDR3 extends over 15 amino acids. The CDR3 is CASSFRDSSSYEQYF. As DNA, the CDR3 is TGTGCCAGCAGTTTCCGGGACTCGAGCTCCTACGAGCAGTACTTC.

This clonotype appeared a few times. The rearrangement uses TRBV2 and TRBJ2-1; D gene uncertain. The CDR3 is 13 residues long. V was trimmed by 7 bases and J by 6 bases, leaving 13 bases between them. In germline, CDR1 is SNHLY, CDR2 FYNNEI. This CDR3 is CASILARGNEQFF. The CDR3 nucleotides are TGTGCCAGCATTTTAGCCCGTGGCAATGAGCAGTTCTTC.

This clonotype has ten or more counts. The chain recombines TRBV6-5 with TRBJ1-5, with a tentative D call TRBD1 (5 bases). Trimming pared 0 bases from V and 11 bases from J, leaving 11 bases between. The germline CDR1 and CDR2 sequences are MNHEY and SVGAGI. The CDR3 length is 13 residues. CDR3 sequence (DNA): TGTGCCAGCAGTTACTCATGGGGGTCTTCCCAGCATTTT. This gives the protein CASSYSWGSSQHF.

This clonotype was recorded a few times. The CDR3 DNA is TGTGCCAGCAGGGAATCCGGGCTATCGCCCTGGGTGACCCAGTACTTC. This sequence encodes CASRESGLSPWVTQYF. The chain has TRBV2 and TRBJ2-5; D unclear. V was pared by 6 bases and J by 7 bases, with 24 bases between. Germline V lookup: CDR1 SNHLY, CDR2 FYNNEI. The CDR3 is 16 residues long. The full variable domain, in which reference TRBV2 and TRBJ2-5 provide the parts outside the CDR3, is EPEVTQTPSHQVTQMGQEVILRCVPISNHLYFYWYRQILGQKVEFLVSFYNNEISEKSEIFDDQFSVERPDGSNFTLKIRSTKLEDSAMYFCASRESGLSPWVTQYFGPGTRLLVL.

This clonotype was counted only a few times. This sequence joins TRBV18 and TRBJ2-3; 9 positions agree with TRBD2. The CDR3 loop spans 15 amino acids. The V segment lost 6 bases and the J segment 0 bases; nucleotides outside the gene matches: 4. CDR1 and CDR2 from the germline V gene are KGHSH and LQKENI. The CDR3 nucleotides are TGTGCCAGCTCGATGAGCGGGGGGAGCACAGATACGCAGTATTTT. Amino acid sequence: CASSMSGGSTDTQYF.

The chain combines TRBV5-6 with TRBJ2-7; no clear D gene. The germline CDR1 and CDR2 sequences are SGHDT and YYEEEE. There are 14 residues in the CDR3. Trimming left V 4 bases short and J 3 bases short, with 14 bases between. DNA for the CDR3: TGTGCCAGCAGCGCAAAGGTAGTTGTCTACGAGCAGTACTTC. Its translation: CASSAKVVVYEQYF.

For this clonotype: One base away lies a much larger clone, so this may be a sequencing read error. The V call is TRBV30, the J call TRBJ2-1; D is uncertain. There are 11 residues in the CDR3. Germline assignment: CDR1 GTSNPN and CDR2 SVGIG (reference sequence). The CDR3 reads CAWGVNKEQFF. The CDR3 region has the DNA TGTGCCTGGGGTGTCAATAAGGAGCAGTTCTTC.

This clonotype occurred many times. The chain has TRBV27 and TRBJ2-3; no clear D gene. CDR1 and CDR2 from the germline V gene are MNHEY and SMNVEV (reference sequence). The length of the CDR3 is 15 residues. With 8 bases removed from V and 0 bases from J, the gap between germline ends came to 15 bases. The CDR3 protein is CASLLRFSSTDTQYF. The CDR3 nucleotides read TGTGCCAGCCTTCTCAGATTCTCTAGCACAGATACGCAGTATTTT.